These 16 T cell receptor beta chains came from one sample sequenced in a study of cytomegalovirus exposure and HLA in healthy donors (dated by TCRdb to 2016 to 2017). The library came from the immunoSEQ multiplex PCR assay. A mixture of 60 forward primers for TCR Vbeta segments and 13 reverse primers for TCR Jbeta segments was used in the multiplex PCR. The source is immuneACCESS, and TCRdb retained only in-frame sequences with V and J called. Part of the clones is not carried over; for the studies checked, unresolved V genes explain less than half of this, and the remainder is unexplained. The sample table holds some 200,000 clones, of which over 75% were seen once. Roughly 0.098% of the sample is in the top ten clones. Sequenced: PBMCs. Receptors originate from a boy aged 2 to 9 in good health and CMV-seronegative.

The chain carries TRBV5-5 and TRBJ1-1, with 9 nucleotides matching TRBD1. CDR3 length equals 14 residues. V lost 3 bases to trimming and J lost 1 base; unmatched junction nucleotides: 1. Germline lookup yields CDR1 SGHKS and CDR2 YYEKEE (reference sequence). CDR3 in amino acids: CASSWGQGNTEAFF. CDR3 sequence (DNA): TGTGCCAGCAGCTGGGGACAGGGGAACACTGAAGCTTTCTTT. The whole variable domain, remainder taken from reference TRBV5-5 and TRBJ1-1, is DAGVTQSPTHLIKTRGQQVTLRCSPISGHKSVSWYQQVLGQGPQFIFQYYEKEERGRGNFPDRFSARQFPNYSSELNVNALLLGDSALYLCASSWGQGNTEAFFGQGTRLTVV.

Of note for this clone: Germline is not matched at one junction end, which may reflect a read error. The chain uses TRBV19 and TRBJ2-3; TRBD2 might be the D (6 bases). The CDR3 runs to 12 residues. CDR1 and CDR2 (germline): LNHDA, SQIVND (reference sequence). The CDR3 spells CASSSRESGVDF. Here the CDR3 DNA reads TGTGCCAGTAGTAGTCGGGAGTCGGGCGTTGATTTT.

The genes are TRBV13 and TRBJ1-5; D possibly corresponds to TRBD1 (6 bases). CDR3 length: 14 amino acids. Germline lookup yields CDR1 PRHDT and CDR2 FYEKMQ (reference sequence). V lost 2 bases and J 5 bases, leaving 10 bases between the germline ends. The CDR3 DNA reads TGTGCCAGCAGCTTACAGGGGTCTGATCAGCCCCAGCATTTT. Translation: CASSLQGSDQPQHF.

The CDR3 nucleotides read TGCGCCAGCAGCCCCGGACAGGGGAAGACAGATACGCAGTATTTT. The encoded protein is CASSPGQGKTDTQYF. V and J are TRBV4-1 and TRBJ2-3; 9 bases map to TRBD1. Germline loops: CDR1 MGHRA, CDR2 YSYEKL. CDR3 length: 15 amino acids. J lost 3 bases, V lost 4 bases, and 5 bases had no gene match.

V usage is TRBV15 and J usage is TRBJ1-1; D is perhaps TRBD1 (5 bases). The germline V gene encodes CDR1 LNHNV and CDR2 YYDKDF (reference sequence). The CDR3 consists of 15 residues. Trimming stripped 3 bases from V and 3 bases from J, with 14 bases between. The CDR3 DNA reads TGTGCCACCAGCAGGTTTATAGGGGAGGACACTGAAGCTTTCTTT. Amino acids: CATSRFIGEDTEAFF.

The V gene is TRBV4-2, the J gene TRBJ2-7; TRBD2 agrees at 9 bases. The CDR3 has 15 residues. CDR1 and CDR2 from the germline V gene are LGHNA and YNFKEQ. Trimming removed 4 bases from V and 3 bases from J; junction bases left unmatched: 7. In DNA form, the CDR3 reads TGTGCCAGCAGCCCAAGACTAGCGGACTTCTACGAGCAGTACTTC. Translation gives CASSPRLADFYEQYF.

This chain uses TRBV6-6 with TRBJ2-3, with D tentatively TRBD1 (6 bases). The CDR3 is 14 residues long. Trimming removed 5 bases at V and 1 base at J, with 10 bases between. The germline V gene encodes CDR1 MNHNY and CDR2 SVGAGI (reference sequence). The CDR3 DNA is TGTGCCAGCAGTGCAGGGGTTGGCACAGATACGCAGTATTTT. Protein product: CASSAGVGTDTQYF.

A single count supports this clone. The J gene is TRBJ2-2, the V gene TRBV7-3; TRBD1 matches at 9 bases. Germline V lookup: CDR1 SGHTA, CDR2 FQGTGA. Losses at the gene ends were 5 bases for V and 4 bases for J; bases not matched to a gene: 23. The CDR3 contains 21 residues. The CDR3 coding sequence is TGTGCCAGCAGCCTTACTTGTGTGGGACAGGGTTGTCTCGGGGGCACCGGGGAGCTGTTTTTT. It yields the protein CASSLTCVGQGCLGGTGELFF.

V and J are TRBV11-2 and TRBJ2-7; D call uncertain. Trimming pared 2 bases from V and 7 bases from J, leaving 21 bases between. The length of the CDR3 is 16 residues. Germline CDR1 reads SGHAT; CDR2 reads FQNNGV. The CDR3 coding sequence is TGTGCCAGCAGCTTAAACTCGAAGGCAGCGCGGTGGGAGCAGTACTTC. Residues: CASSLNSKAARWEQYF.

The DNA of the CDR3 is TGCGCCAGCAGCCTCCGACAGGGCCCAGATACGCAGTATTTT. The encoded protein is CASSLRQGPDTQYF. V and J are TRBV4-1 and TRBJ2-3; 7 positions match TRBD1. V was clipped by 4 bases and J by 4 bases; unmatched bases: 5. The CDR3 extends over 14 amino acids. The V gene's germline CDR1 is MGHRA and CDR2 YSYEKL.

The rearrangement uses TRBV5-8 and TRBJ2-1; 11 positions agree with TRBD1. CDR3 length equals 15 residues. Germline V gene sequence: CDR1 SGHTS, CDR2 YDEGEE. V lost 4 bases to trimming and J lost 5 bases; unmatched junction nucleotides: 5. The CDR3 DNA is TGTGCCAGCAGCCCGGACAGGGGGCATGACAATGAGCAGTTCTTC. Amino acid sequence: CASSPDRGHDNEQFF.

The chain employs TRBV5-1 and TRBJ2-2, with 8 bases matching TRBD2. This CDR3 has 16 residues. Germline loops: CDR1 SGHRS, CDR2 YFSETQ. V lost 1 base and J lost 5; bases outside the gene matches: 7. CDR3 protein: CASSLRGGPGTGELFF. In nucleotides, the CDR3 is TGCGCCAGCAGCTTGCGGGGGGGCCCTGGAACCGGGGAGCTGTTTTTT.

The chain links TRBV6-6 to TRBJ2-1; 9 bases map to TRBD2. The CDR3 spans 15 residues. CDR1 is MNHNY and CDR2 is SVGAGI in the germline V gene (reference sequence). The ends lost 6 bases at V and 4 bases at J; junction bases unmatched: 7. In DNA, the CDR3 is TGTGCCAGCAGACCTCTAGCGGGGCCTTACAATGAGCAGTTCTTC. Residues: CASRPLAGPYNEQFF.

The rearrangement links TRBV4-3 to TRBJ2-3; 9 bases are shared with TRBD1. This CDR3 is 14 amino acids long. Unmatched junction bases numbered 2, after V lost 4 bases and J lost 3 bases. Per germline, CDR1 LGHNA and CDR2 YSLEER. CDR3 sequence reads: CASSLDRGTDTQYF. The CDR3, as DNA: TGCGCCAGCAGCCTTGACAGGGGGACAGATACGCAGTATTTT.

CDR3 bases: TGTGCCAGCAGCGTAGATGGGGGGGCCTACTATGGCTACACCTTC. This codes for CASSVDGGAYYGYTF. The chain joins TRBV9 to TRBJ1-2, with TRBD1 as a possible D gene (6 bases). V was clipped by 0 bases and J by 3 bases, with 12 bases between them. The CDR3 runs to 15 residues. Germline lookup yields CDR1 SGDLS and CDR2 YYNGEE.

J is TRBJ1-2 and V is TRBV7-9; TRBD1 agrees at 9 bases. With 4 bases clipped from V and 8 bases from J, the junction kept 8 bases outside the gene matches. The CDR3 is made up of 14 amino acids. Germline V gene data show CDR1 as SEHNR and CDR2 as FQNEAQ (reference sequence). CDR3 DNA sequence: TGTGCCAGCAGCTCAGCTCAGACAGGGGGGGGCTACACCTTC. It is translated as CASSSAQTGGGYTF.